This T cell receptor (beta chain) emerged from a study of T cell responses to AZD1222 COVID-19 vaccine. Study observations and caveats: At baseline, seropositivity was found in only 6 or 7 AZD1222 recipients. Researchers report vaccine-associated CD4 TCRs spanning spike, with dominance at 160-218 and 743-854.

In the case of this clone: Its antigen is undetermined.

Profiling relied on immunoSEQ multiplex PCR, and the TCRdb table lists in-frame clones only, not all of them. The sample has roughly 200,000 clones, approximately 94% seen once. This CDR3 region has 19 residues. Germline V gene sequence: CDR1 SGHTA, CDR2 FQGNSA. With 5 bases clipped from V and 4 bases from J, the junction kept 16 bases outside the gene matches. This TCR derives from an adult who received the MenACWY meningococcal vaccine as a control. The chain uses TRBV7-2 and TRBJ1-5; 11 bases are shared with TRBD1. This sample comprised peripheral blood, obtained 28 days after the second dose of the MenACWY control vaccine. The CDR3 nucleotides are TGTGCCAGCAGCGCCGCCCGGCCGGGACAGGGGGTCGGAAATCAGCCCCAGCATTTT. Its protein is CASSAARPGQGVGNQPQHF.